A single sample is the source of the 14 T cell receptor beta chains below, sequenced in a study of T-cell memory formation after mild COVID-19. From the 5' RACE reads, TCRdb called clonotypes with MiXCR, one entry per CDR3 protein. The sample holds 35,000 to 45,000 distinct CDR3 sequences, approximately 6.8% seen once. The sequencing sample was made of PBMCs or a T cell subset sorted from them (not recorded which). The receptors were gathered from a man between 18 and 29 years old who had mild COVID-19 (a few samples of this study predate the infection). Cell type and time point are not known.

Here the CDR3 DNA reads TGTGCCAGCAGCCCAGAAGGGGTCTGGAAAGAGACCCAGTACTTC. Its translation is CASSPEGVWKETQYF. The chain carries TRBV28 and TRBJ2-5; D might be TRBD1 (5 bases). Trimming cost V 6 bases and J 3 bases, with 17 bases left between them. Per the germline V gene, CDR1 is MDHEN and CDR2 is SYDVKM. CDR3 size: 15 residues.

This clonotype appeared a few times. This chain joins TRBV20-1 and TRBJ2-1; 9 nucleotides align to TRBD2. The germline V gene encodes CDR1 DFQATT and CDR2 SNEGSKA (reference sequence). The CDR3 covers 14 residues. Unmatched junction bases numbered 13, after V lost 4 bases and J lost 12 bases. CDR3 in amino acids: CSAISGGQRSGQFF. The CDR3 DNA sequence: TGCAGTGCTATAAGCGGGGGGCAGAGATCTGGGCAGTTCTTC.

This clonotype has more than one count but fewer than ten. The chain has TRBV3-1 and TRBJ2-5; 9 bases match TRBD1. V lost 5 bases to trimming and J lost 5 bases; unmatched junction nucleotides: 12. The CDR3 loop spans 16 amino acids. Germline-derived CDR1 and CDR2 are LGHDT and YNNKEL (reference sequence). As DNA, the CDR3 is TGTGCCAGCAGCGGAAACAGGGGGCATTTCATTGAGACCCAGTACTTC. This gives the protein CASSGNRGHFIETQYF.

The table lists this clonotype with a few counts. The chain uses TRBV5-1 and TRBJ2-2, with unresolved D. The CDR3 has 14 residues. CDR1 SGHRS and CDR2 YFSETQ come from the germline V gene. Trimming took off 6 bases at V and 4 bases at J, with 13 bases between the two ends. The CDR3 nucleotides are TGCGCCAGCACCCCCCGTTCGGTCACCGGGGAGCTGTTTTTT. Translation: CASTPRSVTGELFF.

This clonotype was seen more than once but under ten times. This chain links TRBV3-1 with TRBJ2-5, with D possibly being TRBD2 (6 bases). Trimming took off 1 base at V and 3 bases at J, with 18 bases between the two ends. CDR3 length: 17 amino acids. Germline V gene sequence: CDR1 LGHDT, CDR2 YNNKEL (reference sequence). The CDR3 sequence: CASSQGRSYTGEETQYF. The CDR3 region has the DNA TGTGCCAGCAGCCAAGGCCGTTCATATACGGGAGAAGAGACCCAGTACTTC.

V is TRBV6-5 and J is TRBJ2-2; no reliable D call. V was pared by 6 bases and J by 0 bases, with 14 bases between. The germline CDR1 and CDR2 sequences are MNHEY and SVGAGI. This CDR3 region has 16 residues. CDR3 DNA: TGTGCCAGCAGATTACCCGGTGGCCCGAACACCGGGGAGCTGTTTTTT. It translates to CASRLPGGPNTGELFF.

The V call is TRBV7-2, the J call TRBJ2-7; D tentatively fits TRBD1 or TRBD2 (6 bases each). V lost 8 bases, J lost 2 bases, and 13 bases lay in between. CDR1 SGHTA and CDR2 FQGNSA come from the germline V gene. This CDR3 contains 13 residues. The CDR3 here is CASSRDTPYEQYF. In nucleotides, the CDR3 is TGTGCCAGCTCGCGGGACACACCCTACGAGCAGTACTTC.

This clonotype was counted between two and nine times. The chain has TRBV2 and TRBJ2-3; the D is unclear. Per the germline V gene, CDR1 is SNHLY and CDR2 is FYNNEI. Trimming stripped 6 bases from V and 5 bases from J, with 6 bases between. The CDR3 is made up of 11 amino acids. CDR3 region: CASSIGDTQYF. CDR3 sequence (DNA): TGTGCCAGCAGCATCGGAGATACGCAGTATTTT.

J is TRBJ2-3 and V is TRBV20-1; unclear D gene. Per the germline V gene, CDR1 is DFQATT and CDR2 is SNEGSKA (reference sequence). V was pared by 6 bases and J by 3 bases, with 7 bases between. The CDR3 runs 11 residues. In DNA form, the CDR3 reads TGCAGTGCCCGCAGGACAGATACGCAGTATTTT. This sequence encodes CSARRTDTQYF.

This clonotype was seen many times. The V gene is TRBV5-6, the J gene TRBJ2-7, with 9 bases matching TRBD2. The CDR3 has 15 amino acids. Germline-derived CDR1 and CDR2 are SGHDT and YYEEEE. V trimming: 1 base; J trimming: 6 bases; junction bases outside the gene matches: 8. The CDR3 sequence: CASSLLAGGPSEQYV. CDR3 DNA: TGTGCCAGCAGCTTGCTGGCGGGGGGGCCATCCGAGCAGTACGTC.

The chain uses TRBV28 and TRBJ2-7; D might be TRBD2 (5 bases). The V end was cut by 3 bases, the J end by 6 bases, with 9 bases between. Germline assignment: CDR1 MDHEN and CDR2 SYDVKM. CDR3 length: 12 residues. CDR3 DNA sequence: TGTGCCAGCAGTTTCCGAGGGAGCGAGCAGTACGTC. It yields the protein CASSFRGSEQYV.

This chain uses TRBV10-3 with TRBJ1-2; a weak D match, TRBD1 (5 bases). The V gene's germline CDR1 is ENHRY and CDR2 SYGVKD. This CDR3 has 13 amino acids. V lost 4 bases, J lost 3 bases, and 9 bases lay in between. CDR3 loop: CAISGREYYGYTF. CDR3 bases: TGTGCCATCAGTGGCAGGGAGTACTATGGCTACACCTTC.

This rearrangement joins TRBV28 to TRBJ2-7; 7 positions match TRBD1. The CDR3 is 14 residues long. J was trimmed by 2 bases and V by 7 bases; bases with no gene match: 8. Germline CDR1 reads MDHEN; CDR2 reads SYDVKM. DNA of the CDR3: TGTGCCAGCATCACCGGGACAGCAACCTACGAGCAGTACTTC. Protein sequence: CASITGTATYEQYF.

This clonotype was recorded many times. The J gene is TRBJ1-5, the V gene TRBV6-5; 10 bases are a match to TRBD1. Looked up from germline, CDR1 is MNHEY and CDR2 is SVGAGI. V gave up 2 bases and J gave up 5 bases; unmatched junction bases: 6. This CDR3 has 16 amino acids. CDR3 sequence (DNA): TGTGCCAGCAGTTACCTCTCCGGGACAGGGGATCAGCCCCAGCATTTT. Protein: CASSYLSGTGDQPQHF.